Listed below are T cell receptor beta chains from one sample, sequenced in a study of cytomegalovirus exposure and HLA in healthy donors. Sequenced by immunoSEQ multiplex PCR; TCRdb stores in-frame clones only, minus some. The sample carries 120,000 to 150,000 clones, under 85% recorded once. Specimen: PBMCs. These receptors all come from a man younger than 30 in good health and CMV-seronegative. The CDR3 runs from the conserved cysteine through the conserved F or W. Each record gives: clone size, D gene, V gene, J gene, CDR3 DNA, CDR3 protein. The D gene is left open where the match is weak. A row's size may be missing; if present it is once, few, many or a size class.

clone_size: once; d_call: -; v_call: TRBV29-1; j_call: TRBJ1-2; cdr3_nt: TGCAGCGTTGAAGGGTCTTCGCGGGGGGCGGACTATGGCTACACCTTC; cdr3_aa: CSVEGSSRGADYGYTF
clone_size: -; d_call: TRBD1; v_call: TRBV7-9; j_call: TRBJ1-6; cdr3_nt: TGTGCCAGCAGCGGAGGGACAGGGGGCTCCGAGTCACCCCTCCACTTT; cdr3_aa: CASSGGTGGSESPLHF
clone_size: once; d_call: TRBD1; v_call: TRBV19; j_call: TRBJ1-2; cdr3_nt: TGTGCCAGTAGTATGCCAGGGGGCTATGGCTACACCTTC; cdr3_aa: CASSMPGGYGYTF
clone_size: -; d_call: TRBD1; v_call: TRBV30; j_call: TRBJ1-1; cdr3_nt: TGTGCCTGGAGCCAGGGGGCAGAGTACACTGAAGCTTTCTTT; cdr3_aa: CAWSQGAEYTEAFF
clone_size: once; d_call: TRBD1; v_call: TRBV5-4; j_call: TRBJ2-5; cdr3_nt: TGTGCCAGCAGCTTGGAGGGGGCGTCTCAAGAGACCCAGTACTTC; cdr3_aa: CASSLEGASQETQYF
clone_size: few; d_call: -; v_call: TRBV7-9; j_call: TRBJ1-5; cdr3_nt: TGTGCCAGCAGCTCAGGCGGCAATCAGCCCCAGCATTTT; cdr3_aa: CASSSGGNQPQHF
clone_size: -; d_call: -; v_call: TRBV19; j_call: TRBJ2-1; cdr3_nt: TGTGCCAGTAGTTGGGGGGGCGCTTACAATGAGCAGTTCTTC; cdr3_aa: CASSWGGAYNEQFF
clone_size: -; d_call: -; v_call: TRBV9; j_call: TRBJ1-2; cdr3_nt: TGTGCCAGCAGCGACGGACAGTCCTATGGCTACACCTTC; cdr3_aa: CASSDGQSYGYTF
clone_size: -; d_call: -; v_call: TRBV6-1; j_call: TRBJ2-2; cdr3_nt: TGTGCCAGCGGACTGAACACCGGAGAGCTGTTTTTT; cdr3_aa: CASGLNTGELFF
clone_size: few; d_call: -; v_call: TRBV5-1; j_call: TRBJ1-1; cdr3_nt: TGCGCCAGCAGCTTGGCGGGGGAGAACACTGAAGCTTTCTTT; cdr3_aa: CASSLAGENTEAFF
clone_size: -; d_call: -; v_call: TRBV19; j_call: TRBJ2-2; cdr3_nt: TGTGCCAGTAGTATAGAGAACAGGGCTTTGAGTGGGGAGCTGTTTTTT; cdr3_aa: CASSIENRALSGELFF